A selection of T cell receptor beta chains follows, all from one sample in a study of Graves' ophthalmopathy and Graves' hyperthyroidism. TCRdb independently ran MiXCR on the multiplex PCR reads; one entry per CDR3 protein. This sample has over 650,000 distinct CDR3 sequences, with roughly two fifths found just once. The sequenced sample was peripheral blood. The receptors were sampled from an adult man with Graves' ophthalmopathy. Each CDR3 is given with its conserved first and last residue. D genes are given only for firm matches. Rows give clone size only sometimes, using once, few, many, or a class for an expanded clone.

many,TRBD1,TRBJ1-4,TRBV2,TGTGCCAGCAATCGAAACAGGGGGCGGAGTAATGAAAAACTGTTTTTT,CASNRNRGRSNEKLFF
few,TRBD1,TRBJ1-1,TRBV7-8,TGTGCCTGGAGTGTGGGATACAGGGGCGCTGAAGCTTTCTTT,CAWSVGYRGAEAFF
many,.,TRBJ1-5,TRBV10-2,TGCGCCACTGGACGGACCAGCAATCAGCCCCAGCATTTT,CATGRTSNQPQHF
.,TRBD2,TRBJ2-7,TRBV29-1,TGCAGCGTTGACCCTAGCGGGAACGAGCAGTACTTC,CSVDPSGNEQYF
few,.,TRBJ1-2,TRBV29-1,TGCAGCGTTCATCCGGGGGCTGGAAACACCTTC,CSVHPGAGNTF
many,.,TRBJ1-3,TRBV12-3/TRBV12-4,TGTGCCAGCAGCGGGGGTAATTCTGGAAACACCATATATTTT,CASSGGNSGNTIYF
many,.,TRBJ1-1,TRBV3-1,TGTGCCAGCAGCCAAGGAACTGAAGCTTTCTTT,CASSQGTEAFF
few,.,TRBJ1-3,TRBV2,TGTGCCAGCAGTGAGGGACCCCCCACCTTCTCTGGAAACACCATATATTTT,CASSEGPPTFSGNTIYF
.,.,TRBJ2-5,TRBV20-1,TGCAGTGCTAGCGGGAGAAGTGAGACCCAGTACTTC,CSASGRSETQYF
.,.,TRBJ2-5,TRBV20-1,TGCAGTGCTAGGAAAGGTGGGCAAGAGACCCAGTACTTC,CSARKGGQETQYF
few,TRBD1,TRBJ1-2,TRBV4-1,TGTGCCAGCAGCCACGGACAGGGAGGGTTTTACTATGGCTACACCTTC,CASSHGQGGFYYGYTF
.,TRBD1,TRBJ1-1,TRBV15,TGTGCCACCAGTAAACCTGCAGGGACAGATGTCAACACTGAAGCTTTCTTT,CATSKPAGTDVNTEAFF
.,TRBD1,TRBJ2-1,TRBV25-1,TGTGCCAGCAGTGAATCTGAGGCAGGGGGCAGGAATGAGCAGTTCTTC,CASSESEAGGRNEQFF
many,.,TRBJ1-2,TRBV7-2,TGTGCCAGCAGCAACCTACTTCCGGACGGGAACTATGGCTACACCTTC,CASSNLLPDGNYGYTF
many,.,TRBJ2-7,TRBV20-1,TGCAGTGCTAGCCAGGGGTCCTACGAGCAGTACTTC,CSASQGSYEQYF
many,.,TRBJ1-1,TRBV29-1,TGCAGCGTCGTCTTCTCGAACACTGAAGCTTTCTTT,CSVVFSNTEAFF
.,.,TRBJ2-1,TRBV4-2,TGTGCCAGCAGCCAAGAAGACCATGTGCAGTTCTTC,CASSQEDHVQFF
.,TRBD2,TRBJ2-2,TRBV10-3,TGTGCCAGCAGTGACCCCACTAGCGGGAGGCCCGGGGAGCTGTTTTTT,CASSDPTSGRPGELFF
.,.,TRBJ1-5,TRBV9,TGTGCCAGCAGCCCAGGCCAGGGACGTCCCTACGAGCATTTT,CASSPGQGRPYEHF
many,.,TRBJ1-1,TRBV11-1,TGTGCCAGCAGGTACGGGGGGAACACTGAAGCTTTCTTT,CASRYGGNTEAFF
.,.,TRBJ2-7,TRBV27,TGTGCCAGCAGTTTAAGGTTTACTCTCCCGGGGGACGAGCAGTACTTC,CASSLRFTLPGDEQYF
few,.,TRBJ1-1,TRBV29-1,TGCAGCGATGCGCCGAACACTGAAGCTTTCTTT,CSDAPNTEAFF
many,.,TRBJ2-5,TRBV12-3/TRBV12-4,TGTGCCAGCAGACAGGTCGGGGCGAAGACCCAGTACTTC,CASRQVGAKTQYF
many,.,TRBJ2-7,TRBV19,TGTGCCAGTAGTATAGAAGCGACCGCAGAGCAGTACTTC,CASSIEATAEQYF
many,TRBD2,TRBJ2-2,TRBV24-1,TGTGCCACCTCGACTAGCGGGGGGGGAACCGGGGAGCTGTTTTTT,CATSTSGGGTGELFF
.,TRBD1,TRBJ1-6,TRBV9,TGTGCCAGCAGTGGTAGGACAGGGGATTCACCCCTCCACTTT,CASSGRTGDSPLHF
.,TRBD2,TRBJ2-7,TRBV29-1,TGCAGCGTTGAAGATCGGGGACTAGGGTACGAGCGGTACTTC,CSVEDRGLGYERYF
few,TRBD1,TRBJ1-5,TRBV13,TGTGCCAGCAGAGTCGGACAGGGCAGCAATCAGCCCCAGCATTTT,CASRVGQGSNQPQHF
.,TRBD1,TRBJ2-3,TRBV19,TGTGCCAGTCAGGACAGGGCAGATACGCAGTATTTT,CASQDRADTQYF
few,TRBD2,TRBJ2-2,TRBV7-8,TGTGCCAGCAGCTCCCTCGGTAGCGGGTTCCCCGGGGAGCTGTTTTTT,CASSSLGSGFPGELFF
.,TRBD2,TRBJ2-1,TRBV10-3,TGTGCCATCAGTGAGTCCGGCGGGGGGTACAATGAGCAGTTCTTC,CAISESGGGYNEQFF
many,TRBD2,TRBJ2-7,TRBV7-2,TGTGCCAGCAGCGTACATAGCGGGGGGAGCTCCTACGAGCAGTACTTC,CASSVHSGGSSYEQYF
once,.,TRBJ2-7,TRBV2,TGTGCCAGCTCTCAGGCGTTCTCCTACGAGCAGTACTTC,CASSQAFSYEQYF
few,.,TRBJ1-2,TRBV4-3,TGCGCCAGCAGCCAAGATCGGCGTCAGGGCGGCTACACCTTC,CASSQDRRQGGYTF
many,TRBD1,TRBJ1-6,TRBV19,TGTGCCAGTAGTGCCCCAGGGGGTGGTTCACCCCTCCACTTT,CASSAPGGGSPLHF
.,TRBD1,TRBJ2-3,TRBV7-2,TGTGCCAGCAGCTACACAGGGGGCGGGGATACGCAGTATTTT,CASSYTGGGDTQYF
few,TRBD1,TRBJ2-2,TRBV7-3,TGTGCCAGCAGCTTCTCAGGGGGCGCCGGCACCGGGGAGCTGTTTTTT,CASSFSGGAGTGELFF
once,TRBD2,TRBJ2-5,TRBV12-3/TRBV12-4,TGTGCCAGCAGCACCCTAGCGGGGAGGGGGGAGACCCAGTACTTC,CASSTLAGRGETQYF
many,.,TRBJ2-7,TRBV20-1,TGCAGTGCTAGAGTGAGGGCGGGACCACAGGTCGAGCAGTACTTC,CSARVRAGPQVEQYF
many,.,TRBJ2-7,TRBV25-1,TGTGCCAGCAGTGAAGGTAGTGGGGGCGCTTACGAGCAGTACTTC,CASSEGSGGAYEQYF
many,.,TRBJ1-5,TRBV6-6,TGTGCCAGCGAGACGAACAATCAGCCCCAGCATTTT,CASETNNQPQHF
few,.,TRBJ1-1,TRBV10-3,TGTGCCAGCAGTGCAGCAGAGGTTCTGGGGAACACTGAAGCTTTCTTT,CASSAAEVLGNTEAFF
few,TRBD1,TRBJ2-7,TRBV10-3,TGTGCCAGCAGAATTCGGACAGGAGATTACGAGCAGTACTTC,CASRIRTGDYEQYF
many,TRBD1,TRBJ2-7,TRBV4-3,TGCGCCAGCAGCCAAGAGGGTCGGACAGGCTCCTACGAGCAGTACTTC,CASSQEGRTGSYEQYF
.,TRBD1,TRBJ1-5,TRBV10-3,TGTGCCATCAGTGGCCTCGGGACAGGGACGTCAGGTCAGCCCCAGCATTTT,CAISGLGTGTSGQPQHF
many,TRBD1,TRBJ2-7,TRBV5-1,TGCGCCAGCAGGTTAGGTCGACAGGGCCCCTACGAGCAGTACTTC,CASRLGRQGPYEQYF
many,.,TRBJ1-6,TRBV7-8,TGTGCCAGCAGCTTCTCCAGGGAATGGGGTTCACCCCTCCACTTT,CASSFSREWGSPLHF
many,.,TRBJ1-5,TRBV24-1,TGTGCCACCAGAAAAAATAGCAATCAGCCCCAGCATTTT,CATRKNSNQPQHF
.,TRBD2,TRBJ2-5,TRBV25-1,TGCGCCAGCAGCCAAGAGGGCCTAGCGGGGGCCATCCAAGAGACCCAGTACTTC,CASSQEGLAGAIQETQYF
.,TRBD1,TRBJ1-6,TRBV2,TGTGCCAGCAGTGATCGGGACAGGTTGAATTCACCCCTCCACTTT,CASSDRDRLNSPLHF
few,.,TRBJ1-1,TRBV12-5,TGTGCTAGTGGTTTGGTAAGGAGCACTGAAGCTTTCTTT,CASGLVRSTEAFF
many,.,TRBJ1-1,TRBV4-1,TGCGCCAGCAGCCAAGTCATACGGGTCACTGAAGCTTTCTTT,CASSQVIRVTEAFF